This T cell receptor beta chain was obtained from a study of identical twins. From the 5' RACE reads, TCRdb called clonotypes with MiXCR, one entry per CDR3 protein. The data show around 570,000 distinct CDR3 sequences, more than 9% seen once. Study-wide results and caveats: Among monozygotic twins, out-of-frame TCR alpha sharing exceeded what models predicted. The presence of invariant MAIT and iNKT cells could partly confound analyses of zero-insertion sequences. These conclusions were based on statistical analysis (cross-sectional, not following the same donors).

In this sample, this clonotype turned up a few times. The antigen is unknown. The CDR3 runs to 16 residues. The ends were cut back, 3 bases at V and 3 bases at J, with 15 bases in the middle. Healthy Caucasian donors formed the entire cohort. Separately, the same data were catalogued under a study of yellow fever vaccine responses in identical twins.

The sequencing input was PBMCs. The clonotype comes from a woman between 18 and 29 years old in good health. V gene TRBV12-3 or TRBV12-4 combines with J gene TRBJ1-5; tentatively, D is TRBD1 (5 bases). The chain's CDR3 is CASSFGLGLNNQPQHF. The CDR3 coding sequence is TGTGCCAGCAGTTTCGGTTTGGGACTGAACAATCAGCCCCAGCATTTT.